A single sample is the source of the 3 T cell receptor beta chains below, sequenced in a study of blood T cell repertoires in COVID-19. The table came from immunoSEQ multiplex PCR; TCRdb's copy has only in-frame clones and leaves some out. The sample holds about 170,000 clones; under 85% are singletons and the top ten take about 1.2%. Sequenced input: peripheral blood. The receptors come from a man in his fifties or sixties who had recovered from COVID-19.

The rearrangement uses TRBV18 and TRBJ2-3; 8 bases align to TRBD2. This CDR3 region has 14 residues. V gave up 3 bases and J gave up 8 bases; unmatched junction bases: 7. Germline-derived CDR1 and CDR2 are KGHSH and LQKENI. The CDR3 loop reads CASSPGTRVGTQYF. The CDR3, as DNA: TGTGCCAGCTCACCCGGGACTAGGGTGGGTACGCAGTATTTT.

This clone appeared once. The chain is built from TRBV7-3 and TRBJ2-7; D is possibly TRBD2 (6 bases). The CDR3 loop spans 13 amino acids. The V gene's germline CDR1 is SGHTA and CDR2 FQGTGA. Trimming stripped 2 bases from V and 5 bases from J, with 10 bases between. CDR3 amino acids: CASSLGVADEQYF. CDR3 sequence (DNA): TGTGCCAGCAGCTTAGGAGTAGCGGACGAGCAGTACTTC.

V and J are TRBV7-3 and TRBJ2-3, with D perhaps TRBD2 (6 bases). There are 14 residues in the CDR3. Germline V lookup: CDR1 SGHTA, CDR2 FQGTGA. The V gene lost 7 bases and the J gene lost 0 bases, with 11 bases spanning the gap. CDR3 sequence reads: CASTAGYSTDTQYF. As DNA, the CDR3 is TGTGCCAGCACCGCGGGGTATAGCACAGATACGCAGTATTTT.